Sequencing of this T cell receptor (beta chain) was carried out in a study of T cell responses to AZD1222 COVID-19 vaccine. Overall study results and limits: No day 14 peak samples; only post-peak repertoires were characterized.

Repertoires were generated with immunoSEQ multiplex PCR, while TCRdb's copy carries only in-frame clones and drops some. The sample has tens of thousands of clones; about 85% are singletons. To note about this clone: Its antigen is currently unknown.

Samples with a second dose at about 4 or about 12 weeks were pooled together. The material sequenced was peripheral blood, taken 28 days after the second AZD1222 dose. This receptor was taken from an adult who received the AZD1222 COVID-19 vaccine.

CDR3: CATSEDTTDTQYF. Written as DNA, the CDR3 is TGTGCCACCAGTGAGGACACCACAGATACGCAGTATTTT. V usage is TRBV24-1 and J usage is TRBJ2-3; a possible D gene is TRBD1 (5 bases). This CDR3 comprises 13 residues. Trimming pared 4 bases from V and 2 bases from J, leaving 6 bases between. Germline V gives CDR1 KGHDR, CDR2 SFDVKD.